Listed below are T cell receptor beta chains from one sample, sequenced in a study of T-cell memory formation after mild COVID-19. A single record per CDR3 protein comes from TCRdb applying MiXCR to the 5' RACE reads. The repertoire holds roughly 310,000 distinct CDR3 sequences, with less than 20% as singletons. The sample was PBMCs or a T cell subset sorted from them (not recorded which). Receptors were obtained from a man aged 18 to 30 who had mild COVID-19 (a few samples of this study predate the infection). Cell type and time point are not known. The CDR3 runs from the conserved cysteine through the conserved F or W. Each record gives: clone size, J gene, V gene, D gene, CDR3 DNA, CDR3 protein. D genes are given only for firm matches. Clone size, where shown, is once, few, many, or a class for clones that have expanded.

-,TRBJ2-2,TRBV29-1,-,TGCAGCGTTGAACGGGGGCGAGGTGGGGAGCTGTTTTTT,CSVERGRGGELFF
few,TRBJ1-1,TRBV5-1,-,TGCGCCAGCAGCTTGGAGGGAATGGGCACTGAAGCTTTCTTT,CASSLEGMGTEAFF
few,TRBJ2-5,TRBV29-1,-,TGCAGCGCCGGTCGCAGACTCCAAGAGACCCAGTACTTC,CSAGRRLQETQYF
few,TRBJ2-3,TRBV7-3,-,TGTGCCAGCAGCTTTGGGCCCACAGATACGCAGTATTTT,CASSFGPTDTQYF
few,TRBJ1-3,TRBV4-2,-,TGTGCCAGCAGCCAAGAGGGAGTAGGACAGCGTGGAAACACCATATATTTT,CASSQEGVGQRGNTIYF
-,TRBJ2-1,TRBV10-3,TRBD2,TGTGCCATCAGTGAGTCTAGGGGACTAGCGGGGGGCGAGCAGTTCTTC,CAISESRGLAGGEQFF
many,TRBJ2-7,TRBV5-1,TRBD2,TGCGCCAGCAGGAGGACTAGCGGGGCTCAGGAGCAGTACTTC,CASRRTSGAQEQYF
few,TRBJ2-1,TRBV5-1,TRBD1,TGCGCCAGCAGTCTTACACCGGGACAGGGTGAGCAGTTCTTC,CASSLTPGQGEQFF
few,TRBJ2-1,TRBV5-1,TRBD2,TGCGCCAGCAACACTCTAGCGGGGGATTCCTCCTACAATGAGCAGTTCTTC,CASNTLAGDSSYNEQFF
few,TRBJ1-5,TRBV4-1,-,TGCGCCAGCAGCCAAGGGGACATGGGTAGCCAGCCCCAGCATTTT,CASSQGDMGSQPQHF
few,TRBJ2-2,TRBV10-3,TRBD2,TGTGCCATCAGTGAGACTAGCGGGGGGAACACCGGGGAGCTGTTTTTT,CAISETSGGNTGELFF
-,TRBJ2-3,TRBV30,-,TGTGCCTGGACCCTCCATCCCGGGGTCGCAGATACGCAGTATTTT,CAWTLHPGVADTQYF
-,TRBJ2-1,TRBV5-1,-,TGCGCCAGCAGCTTGGTTGGGGGAGGCAGCTCCTACAATGAGCAGTTCTTC,CASSLVGGGSSYNEQFF
few,TRBJ1-2,TRBV30,TRBD1,TGTGCCTGGGGATTAGGGACAGCCTATGGCTACACCTTC,CAWGLGTAYGYTF
-,TRBJ2-1,TRBV29-1,TRBD1,TGCAGCGCTGACAGGGGTCGCAATGAGCAGTTCTTC,CSADRGRNEQFF
-,TRBJ2-1,TRBV9,-,TGTGCCAGCAGCCCCCAGACAGGACTCAATGAGCAGTTCTTC,CASSPQTGLNEQFF
-,TRBJ1-1,TRBV5-8,-,TGTGCCAGCAGCTATTTTTACGTGTTGAACACTGAAGCTTTCTTT,CASSYFYVLNTEAFF
-,TRBJ1-1,TRBV9,-,TGTGCCAGCAGCGTAACGGGGGCGTACACTGAAGCTTTCTTT,CASSVTGAYTEAFF
once,TRBJ2-1,TRBV29-1,-,TGCAGCGTTGAGGCAGGGCGAGAGCAGTTCTTC,CSVEAGREQFF
-,TRBJ1-1,TRBV20-1,TRBD1,TGCAGTGCCGCACCCCCGGACAGGCCGGATTGGGGTGAAGCTTTCTTT,CSAAPPDRPDWGEAFF
-,TRBJ1-1,TRBV19,-,TGTGCCAGTACCACGGGGGACACTGAAGCTTTCTTT,CASTTGDTEAFF
few,TRBJ1-6,TRBV9,-,TGTGCCAGCAGCCCGGAGGAGGGTGGTGGGCTCTGGAATTCACCCCTCCACTTT,CASSPEEGGGLWNSPLHF
-,TRBJ2-7,TRBV7-9,-,TGTGCCAGCAGCTCCTCCCGGGACGGACACTACGAGCAGTACTTC,CASSSSRDGHYEQYF
many,TRBJ2-7,TRBV7-9,TRBD1,TGTGCCAGCAGCTACCCGGGACAGCCCTACGAGCAGTACTTC,CASSYPGQPYEQYF
few,TRBJ2-3,TRBV4-3,TRBD1,TGCGCCAGCAGCCTTCGGGACAGGATATCCACAGATACGCAGTATTTT,CASSLRDRISTDTQYF
-,TRBJ2-1,TRBV6-6,-,TGTGCCAGCAGTTACGGTACAGGATCGGGGGTTGAGTTCTTC,CASSYGTGSGVEFF
few,TRBJ2-3,TRBV5-1,TRBD1,TGCGCCAGCACCCAGGACAGGGTGGAAGATACGCAGTATTTT,CASTQDRVEDTQYF
-,TRBJ1-4,TRBV5-1,-,TGCGCCAGCAGCTTACGGGCCCTGACGGCGGTGGAAAAACTGTTTTTT,CASSLRALTAVEKLFF
few,TRBJ1-1,TRBV5-1,-,TGCGCCAGCAGCAGTATTCCCGGGAACACTGAAGCTTTCTTT,CASSSIPGNTEAFF
many,TRBJ2-1,TRBV12-3/TRBV12-4,TRBD1,TGTGCCAGCACCCTAGGGACAGGGAACAATGAGCAGTTCTTC,CASTLGTGNNEQFF
-,TRBJ2-7,TRBV9,TRBD1,TGTGCCAGCAGCGTAGTCTCAGGGGGTGGCGAGCAGTACTTC,CASSVVSGGGEQYF
few,TRBJ2-2,TRBV6-2/TRBV6-3,TRBD1,TGTGCCAGCAGGGGGGCTCGGACAGGGGGCATCTATAGAACCGGGGAGCTGTTTTTT,CASRGARTGGIYRTGELFF
-,TRBJ2-3,TRBV11-2,TRBD2,TGTGCCAGCAGCCCCGGACTAGTGGGAAATACGCAGTATTTT,CASSPGLVGNTQYF
-,TRBJ2-3,TRBV29-1,-,TGCAGCGTTGATGATGGGGATGGTACGCAGTATTTT,CSVDDGDGTQYF
few,TRBJ1-1,TRBV10-3,-,TGTGCCATCAGTGAGTCATTAGCTGAAGCTTTCTTT,CAISESLAEAFF
few,TRBJ2-7,TRBV5-1,-,TGCGCCAGCAGCTTGGAGAGAGTCACCTACGAGCAGTACTTC,CASSLERVTYEQYF
once,TRBJ2-3,TRBV25-1,-,TGTGCCAGCAGCCCAGTCGGGACCAGCGACACAGATACGCAGTATTTT,CASSPVGTSDTDTQYF
few,TRBJ2-5,TRBV4-3,-,TGCGCCAGCAGCCAAGATCTTCGGTATTTGGGTGAGACCCAGTACTTC,CASSQDLRYLGETQYF
once,TRBJ2-1,TRBV24-1,TRBD2,TGTGCCACCAGTGTTGCGGGGGGAGCCCCCGGGAGCTCCTACAATGAGCAGTTCTTC,CATSVAGGAPGSSYNEQFF
-,TRBJ2-5,TRBV7-9,TRBD2,TGTGCCAGCAGCCATCCAAAGGCGGGACTAGCGGAAGAGACCCAGTACTTC,CASSHPKAGLAEETQYF
-,TRBJ2-1,TRBV6-2/TRBV6-3,-,TGTGCCAGTAGTTGGACCTCTGTTTACAATGAGCAGTTCTTC,CASSWTSVYNEQFF
few,TRBJ2-2,TRBV5-1,-,TGCGCCAGCAGCTTTCGGCTAGAAGCCTCGGAGGACACCGGGGAGCTGTTTTTT,CASSFRLEASEDTGELFF